Below, 9 T cell receptor beta chains from the same sample are listed, as sequenced in a study of monozygotic twins with inflammatory bowel disease. TCRdb reprocessed the 5' RACE reads and stores each CDR3 protein as one record, lacking DNA. The sample includes around 100,000 distinct CDR3 sequences. Sequenced: blood. The receptors originated from a human donor with ulcerative colitis or Crohn's disease, or a healthy co-twin of an affected twin (not recorded which).

V is TRBV9 and J is TRBJ1-5; TCRdb designates TRBD1, a call that cannot be tested without DNA. The V gene's germline CDR1 is SGDLS and CDR2 YYNGEE. This CDR3 comprises 14 residues. CDR3 in amino acids: CASSVGTLNQPQHF.

V usage is TRBV12-3 or TRBV12-4 and J usage is TRBJ2-1. The CDR3 sequence is 14 residues long. CDR3 region: CASNQELSYNEQFF.

This chain joins TRBV19 and TRBJ2-7; with no DNA, the TCRdb D assignment of TRBD1 cannot be verified. This CDR3 is built from 14 residues. The germline V gene has CDR1 LNHDA and CDR2 SQIVND (reference sequence). CDR3 amino acids: CASSIGQGDYEQYF.

The V gene is TRBV2, the J gene TRBJ1-2; TCRdb designates TRBD1, a call that cannot be tested without DNA. There are 12 residues in the CDR3. Per germline, CDR1 SNHLY and CDR2 FYNNEI. The CDR3 reads CASGALRGPKTF.

This rearrangement joins TRBV7-2 to TRBJ2-7; TCRdb names TRBD2, which stays unverified in the absence of DNA. Germline assignment: CDR1 SGHTA and CDR2 FQGNSA. The CDR3 is 12 residues long. The CDR3: CASSKQTREQYF.

This rearrangement joins TRBV6-1 to TRBJ1-1; TCRdb lists TRBD1, though no DNA is available to test this call. The CDR3 extends over 16 amino acids. Germline V gene data show CDR1 as MNHNS and CDR2 as SASEGT. The chain's CDR3 is CASSKGQGAANTEAFF.

The genes are TRBV4-3 and TRBJ1-4; TCRdb lists TRBD1, though no DNA is available to test this call. The CDR3 runs 19 residues. Germline values: CDR1 LGHNA, CDR2 YSLEER. The chain's CDR3 is CASSHRPGTGRAANEKLFF.

The chain couples TRBV10-1 to TRBJ2-7. Germline CDR1 WNHNN, CDR2 SYGVQD (reference sequence). CDR3 length equals 11 residues. The CDR3 spells CASSEGNEQYF.

The chain is built from TRBV7-8 and TRBJ1-1; TCRdb reports TRBD1, a call that lacks DNA to check it against. CDR1 SGHVS and CDR2 FQNEAQ come from the germline V gene. The CDR3 contains 14 residues. CDR3: CASSPDRWGTEAFF. The entire variable domain, with the rest obtained from reference TRBV7-8 and TRBJ1-1, is as follows: GAGVSQSPRYKVAKRGQDVALRCDPISGHVSLFWYQQALGQGPEFLTYFQNEAQLDKSGLPSDRFFAERPEGSVSTLKIQRTQQEDSAVYLCASSPDRWGTEAFFGQGTRLTVV.